These 25 T cell receptor beta chains came from one sample sequenced in a study of T-cell memory formation after mild COVID-19. TCRdb redid the calling of the 5' RACE reads with MiXCR, one entry per CDR3 protein. Of about 81,000 distinct CDR3 sequences listed, roughly 25% are singletons. Sequenced input: PBMCs or a T cell subset sorted from them (not recorded which). The receptors originated from a man younger than 30 who had mild COVID-19 (a few samples of this study predate the infection). Cell type and time point are not known.

CDR3 sequence (DNA): TGTGCCAGCAGTTTAGGCTCAGATACAGATACGCAGTATTTT. It codes for CASSLGSDTDTQYF. The chain recombines TRBV12-3 or TRBV12-4 with TRBJ2-3; D unresolved. There are 14 residues in the CDR3. V was cut by 1 base and J by 3 bases, with 8 bases left in between.

The rearrangement joins TRBV29-1 to TRBJ2-2, with a tentative D call TRBD2 (6 bases). The CDR3 sequence is 14 residues long. Deletions cut 2 bases from V and 6 bases from J, with 13 bases between. In germline, CDR1 is SQVTM, CDR2 ANQGSEA. In DNA, the CDR3 is TGCAGCGTTGAATGGACTACTATTTCCGGGGAGCTGTTTTTT. Encoded protein: CSVEWTTISGELFF.

This clonotype was seen only a few times. The V gene is TRBV9, the J gene TRBJ1-2; no firm D call. Trimming took off 3 bases at V and 0 bases at J, with 6 bases between the two ends. The CDR3 loop spans 13 amino acids. Germline CDR1 reads SGDLS; CDR2 reads YYNGEE. CDR3 amino acids: CASSEEPNYGYTF. The CDR3 bases are TGTGCCAGCAGCGAGGAACCTAACTATGGCTACACCTTC.

This clonotype was counted a few times. The chain is built from TRBV13 and TRBJ2-1, with TRBD2 matching 9 bases. This CDR3 region has 14 residues. Germline CDR1 PRHDT, CDR2 FYEKMQ (reference sequence). Unmatched junction bases numbered 0, after V lost 3 bases and J lost 3 bases. In DNA, the CDR3 is TGTGCCAGCAGCTTTAGCGGGGGCTACAATGAGCAGTTCTTC. Residues: CASSFSGGYNEQFF.

The V and J genes are TRBV6-2 or TRBV6-3 and TRBJ2-1, with D perhaps TRBD1 or TRBD2 (5 bases each). Germline V gives CDR1 MNHEY, CDR2 SVGEGT. The CDR3 contains 17 residues. Trimming cost V 0 bases and J 0 bases, with 12 bases left between them. The CDR3 DNA sequence: TGTGCCAGCAGTTACTCGACGGGGCCCCCCTCCTACAATGAGCAGTTCTTC. This translates into CASSYSTGPPSYNEQFF.

This clonotype was observed a few times. This chain uses TRBV29-1 with TRBJ2-3; TRBD2 matches 10 bases. V shed 5 bases and J 5 bases; nucleotides not matched to a gene: 7. Germline CDR1 is SQVTM and CDR2 is ANQGSEA. CDR3 size: 14 residues. This chain's CDR3 is CSVNLAGGGDTQYF. CDR3 bases: TGCAGCGTTAACTTAGCGGGGGGCGGAGATACGCAGTATTTT.

This clonotype was counted between two and nine times. The rearrangement uses TRBV28 and TRBJ2-2, with D hard to call. From germline, CDR1 is MDHEN and CDR2 SYDVKM. V lost 3 bases and J 3 bases, leaving 17 bases between the germline ends. The length of the CDR3 is 17 residues. The CDR3 here is CASSFLVGHRDTGELFF. For the CDR3, the DNA is TGTGCCAGCAGTTTCTTGGTAGGGCATCGGGACACCGGGGAGCTGTTTTTT. Together with reference TRBV28 and TRBJ2-2, the CDR3 gives the full variable domain: DVKVTQSSRYLVKRTGEKVFLECVQDMDHENMFWYRQDPGLGLRLIYFSYDVKMKEKGDIPEGYSVSREKKERFSLILESASTNQTSMYLCASSFLVGHRDTGELFFGEGSRLTVL.

V usage is TRBV4-1 and J usage is TRBJ2-5; TRBD2 matches 10 bases. Unmatched junction bases numbered 9, after V lost 3 bases and J lost 2 bases. The germline V gene has CDR1 MGHRA and CDR2 YSYEKL. This CDR3 region has 17 residues. CDR3 in amino acids: CASSQHTSGAGQETQYF. The CDR3 DNA reads TGCGCCAGCAGCCAGCATACTAGCGGGGCAGGGCAAGAGACCCAGTACTTC.

This rearrangement joins TRBV7-2 to TRBJ1-5, with D possibly matching TRBD1 (6 bases). The CDR3 contains 18 residues. V was pared by 2 bases and J by 3 bases, with 20 bases between. The germline gives CDR1 SGHTA, CDR2 FQGNSA. CDR3 in DNA: TGTGCCAGCAGCTTAAATTCAGGGGCCCGAGTCCCCAATCAGCCCCAGCATTTT. It specifies CASSLNSGARVPNQPQHF.

As concerns this clonotype: Its ends do not fully match the called genes, so a read error is possible. V gene TRBV7-3 combines with J gene TRBJ1-2; tentative D call: TRBD1 (5 bases). CDR3 length: 13 amino acids. Germline V lookup: CDR1 SGHTA, CDR2 FQGTGA. CDR3: CASSPVLTKGPTF. Here the CDR3 DNA reads TGTGCCAGCAGCCCCGTCCTCACTAAGGGGCCGACATTC.

V is TRBV5-6 and J is TRBJ2-3, with unresolved D. The CDR3 length is 13 residues. The V gene lost 3 bases and the J gene lost 5 bases, with 10 bases spanning the gap. Germline V CDR1 and CDR2: SGHDT, YYEEEE. The CDR3 sequence is CASSWGWGDTQYF. The CDR3 DNA reads TGTGCCAGCAGCTGGGGTTGGGGAGATACGCAGTATTTT. The full variable domain, with the rest looked up from reference TRBV5-6 and TRBJ2-3, is DAGVTQSPTHLIKTRGQQVTLRCSPKSGHDTVSWYQQALGQGPQFIFQYYEEEERQRGNFPDRFSGHQFPNYSSELNVNALLLGDSALYLCASSWGWGDTQYFGPGTRLTVL.

This clonotype has a handful of counts. This chain uses TRBV20-1 with TRBJ2-1; tentatively, D is TRBD2 (5 bases). This CDR3 comprises 12 residues. Trimming took off 3 bases at V and 8 bases at J, with 11 bases between the two ends. Germline V gives CDR1 DFQATT, CDR2 SNEGSKA (reference sequence). The CDR3 DNA reads as TGCAGTGCTAGGGGCCTAGCCGATGAGCAGTTCTTC. Protein product: CSARGLADEQFF.

The chain recombines TRBV5-6 with TRBJ2-7; D perhaps matches TRBD1 (5 bases). This CDR3 comprises 12 residues. V shed 3 bases and J shed 3 bases, with 7 bases lying between them. The germline V gene has CDR1 SGHDT and CDR2 YYEEEE. As DNA, the CDR3 is TGTGCCAGCAGCTCCGACAGCTACGAGCAGTACTTC. It translates to CASSSDSYEQYF.

This clonotype was seen more than once but under ten times. The V gene is TRBV12-5, the J gene TRBJ2-3; 9 nucleotides line up with TRBD2. The CDR3 consists of 16 residues. CDR1 is LGHNT, CDR2 FRNRAP, per germline. V gave up 0 bases and J gave up 2 bases; unmatched junction bases: 3. The DNA for the CDR3 is TGTGCTAGTGGTTTGGTACTAGCGGGCTTCACAGATACGCAGTATTTT. Its translation is CASGLVLAGFTDTQYF.

The chain recombines TRBV27 with TRBJ1-1; a weak D match, TRBD1 (6 bases). The length of the CDR3 is 14 residues. In germline, CDR1 is MNHEY, CDR2 SMNVEV (reference sequence). The V and J ends lost 4 bases and 4 bases respectively, with 13 bases between them. CDR3 DNA sequence: TGTGCCAGCAGTTGGGCAGGGGCCAGCACTGAAGCTTTCTTT. Its protein product is CASSWAGASTEAFF.

This clonotype was found a few times. The chain has TRBV20-1 and TRBJ2-7; TRBD1 might be the D (5 bases). The V and J ends lost 2 bases and 3 bases respectively, with 11 bases between them. This CDR3 spans 13 amino acids. CDR1 DFQATT and CDR2 SNEGSKA come from the germline V gene (reference sequence). CDR3 bases: TGCAGTGCTAGAAGGGCAGGGAACTACGAGCAGTACTTC. Translating gives CSARRAGNYEQYF.

This clonotype has only a few counts. The rearrangement links TRBV4-2 to TRBJ2-2; D unresolved. The CDR3 sequence is 17 residues long. Germline loops: CDR1 LGHNA, CDR2 YNFKEQ. Trimming took 1 base from V and 0 from J, leaving 12 bases between them. This CDR3 reads CASSQVTEITNTGELFF. The CDR3 DNA reads as TGTGCCAGCAGCCAAGTCACTGAGATTACGAACACCGGGGAGCTGTTTTTT.

The chain combines TRBV4-1 with TRBJ2-1; a weak D match, TRBD1 (6 bases). CDR3 length: 14 residues. CDR1 MGHRA and CDR2 YSYEKL come from the germline V gene. Trimming pared 0 bases from V and 6 bases from J, leaving 9 bases between. The CDR3 sequence is CASSQDLDSNEQFF. CDR3 coding DNA: TGCGCCAGCAGCCAAGATTTGGACAGCAATGAGCAGTTCTTC.

The rearrangement uses TRBV29-1 and TRBJ1-1; perhaps TRBD1 as D (6 bases). Trimming shortened V by 5 bases and J by 4 bases, and 11 bases separated the two germline ends. The CDR3 loop spans 12 amino acids. CDR1 and CDR2 from the germline V gene are SQVTM and ANQGSEA. The CDR3 region has the DNA TGCAGCGTTACCTCAGGGGTCACTGAAGCTTTCTTT. Its translation is CSVTSGVTEAFF.

The chain links TRBV7-2 to TRBJ2-3; 7 nucleotides align to TRBD2. The CDR3 extends over 15 amino acids. The junction had 4 bases not matched to a gene; V was cut back by 2 bases and J by 2 bases. The germline V gene encodes CDR1 SGHTA and CDR2 FQGNSA. This CDR3 is CASSLPAGYTDTQYF. The CDR3 DNA reads TGTGCCAGCAGCTTACCAGCGGGGTACACAGATACGCAGTATTTT.

V usage is TRBV4-3 and J usage is TRBJ1-1; D is undetermined. CDR3 size: 13 residues. The germline V and J ends were trimmed by 0 bases and 7 bases, with 9 bases remaining between them. Germline assignment: CDR1 LGHNA and CDR2 YSLEER. CDR3 sequence reads: CASSQDEVYEAFF. The CDR3 nucleotides are TGCGCCAGCAGCCAAGATGAGGTGTATGAAGCTTTCTTT.

The chain joins TRBV5-4 to TRBJ2-2; 11 nucleotides match TRBD1. The CDR3 is 15 residues long. Germline lookup yields CDR1 SGHNT and CDR2 YYREEE (reference sequence). J gave up 7 bases and V 4 bases, and 6 bases lay outside the gene matches. CDR3 nucleotide sequence: TGTGCCAGCAGCACCGGACAGGGGGCTTTCGGGGAGCTGTTTTTT. Residues: CASSTGQGAFGELFF.

The gene calls are TRBV28 and TRBJ1-2, with 8 nucleotides matching TRBD1. J was trimmed by 0 bases and V by 3 bases; bases with no gene match: 3. CDR1 and CDR2 from the germline V gene are MDHEN and SYDVKM. This CDR3 is built from 15 residues. The DNA of the CDR3 is TGTGCCAGCAGTTTGCACAGGGGGGCTAACTATGGCTACACCTTC. Translating it yields CASSLHRGANYGYTF.

This clonotype was found once. The genes are TRBV6-2 or TRBV6-3 and TRBJ1-1; D is ambiguous. Germline V CDR1 and CDR2: MNHEY, SVGEGT. The V end lost 4 bases, the J end lost 0 bases, and 15 bases lay between the germline ends. The CDR3 is 16 residues long. The CDR3 nucleotides read TGTGCCAGCAGTTGGTCGGAGGTCCGGTTGAACACTGAAGCTTTCTTT. Encoded protein: CASSWSEVRLNTEAFF.

The J gene is TRBJ1-1, the V gene TRBV29-1; D is possibly TRBD1 (6 bases). The ends were cut back, 7 bases at V and 5 bases at J, with 11 bases in the middle. Germline-derived CDR1 and CDR2 are SQVTM and ANQGSEA. CDR3 length: 11 amino acids. The CDR3: CSATGLTEAFF. CDR3 sequence (DNA): TGCAGCGCAACAGGGTTGACTGAAGCTTTCTTT. The variable domain in full, completed from reference TRBV29-1 and TRBJ1-1, reads SAVISQKPSRDICQRGTSLTIQCQVDSQVTMMFWYRQQPGQSLTLIATANQGSEATYESGFVIDKFPISRPNLTFSTLTVSNMSPEDSSIYLCSATGLTEAFFGQGTRLTVV.